Below are 21 T cell receptor beta chains sequenced from a single sample in a study of blood T cell repertoires in COVID-19. Assay: immunoSEQ multiplex PCR; the TCRdb copy retains only in-frame clones and omits some. There are roughly 68,000 clones in the sample; 70% to 90% occur only once, and approximately 25% lies in the top ten. The sequenced sample was peripheral blood. These receptor sequences come from a man in his forties or fifties with acute or convalescent COVID-19.

This clone was detected only once. The chain recombines TRBV6-1 with TRBJ2-3; possible D gene TRBD1, 6 bases. The CDR3 runs 15 residues. CDR1 is MNHNS, CDR2 SASEGT, per germline. The V end lost 2 bases, the J end lost 4 bases, and 13 bases lay between the germline ends. The CDR3 loop reads CASSEKQGGADTQYF. For the CDR3, the DNA is TGTGCCAGCAGTGAAAAGCAAGGGGGAGCAGATACGCAGTATTTT.

In this sample, this clone turned up once. The chain recombines TRBV24-1 with TRBJ2-5; 12 nucleotides agree with TRBD2. The CDR3 covers 17 residues. J gave up 3 bases and V 3 bases, and 7 bases lay outside the gene matches. Germline V gives CDR1 KGHDR, CDR2 SFDVKD. Here the CDR3 reads CATSDASGGAFEETQYF. The CDR3 DNA follows: TGTGCCACCAGTGATGCTAGCGGGGGGGCCTTTGAAGAGACCCAGTACTTC.

The chain joins TRBV19 to TRBJ1-1, with D maybe TRBD1 (6 bases). Germline assignment: CDR1 LNHDA and CDR2 SQIVND (reference sequence). Trimming removed 5 bases from V and 0 bases from J, with 13 bases in between. The CDR3 is 15 residues long. The CDR3 nucleotides read TGTGCCAGTAGTGACCGCGAGGGGGTGAACACTGAAGCTTTCTTT. Translation gives CASSDREGVNTEAFF. The complete variable domain, with remaining parts taken from reference TRBV19 and TRBJ1-1, reads DGGITQSPKYLFRKEGQNVTLSCEQNLNHDAMYWYRQDPGQGLRLIYYSQIVNDFQKGDIAEGYSVSREKKESFPLTVTSAQKNPTAFYLCASSDREGVNTEAFFGQGTRLTVV.

The chain employs TRBV5-1 and TRBJ2-1; tentative D call: TRBD1 (5 bases). Germline CDR1 reads SGHRS; CDR2 reads YFSETQ. The CDR3 covers 15 residues. V dropped 4 bases and J dropped 1 base, with 12 bases sitting between them. The CDR3 DNA reads TGCGCCAGCAGCGCAGGGTACCGGTCCTACAATGAGCAGTTCTTC. Translated, it gives CASSAGYRSYNEQFF.

This clone has a single count. The CDR3 loop is CASSTRRGGTGGETQYF. In DNA form, the CDR3 reads TGTGCCAGTAGCACCCGGCGGGGCGGCACTGGTGGGGAGACCCAGTACTTC. The chain uses TRBV19 and TRBJ2-5, with D tentatively TRBD2 (6 bases). The length of the CDR3 is 17 residues. Trimming stripped 6 bases from V and 5 bases from J, with 25 bases between. Germline values: CDR1 LNHDA, CDR2 SQIVND (reference sequence).

V usage is TRBV6-5 and J usage is TRBJ1-2; TRBD1 aligns across 9 bases. This CDR3 has 14 amino acids. CDR1 MNHEY and CDR2 SVGAGI come from the germline V gene. V dropped 2 bases and J dropped 4; count of bases not matched to a gene: 2. CDR3 bases: TGTGCCAGCAGTTACCTGACAGGGGGCTATGGCTACACCTTC. The encoded protein is CASSYLTGGYGYTF.

The V and J genes are TRBV10-3 and TRBJ2-1, with 7 bases fitting TRBD2. The CDR3 runs to 13 residues. With 3 bases clipped from V and 9 bases from J, the junction kept 5 bases outside the gene matches. Germline V CDR1 and CDR2: ENHRY, SYGVKD. The CDR3 region has the DNA TGTGCCATCAGTGACCTGGGGGAGGGTGAGCAGTTCTTC. This translates into CAISDLGEGEQFF.

The chain employs TRBV6-5 and TRBJ1-4; possible D gene TRBD1, 5 bases. The V and J ends lost 5 bases and 4 bases respectively, with 11 bases between them. Germline V lookup: CDR1 MNHEY, CDR2 SVGAGI. The CDR3 is 14 residues long. For the CDR3, the DNA is TGTGCCAGCAGTAGGCAGGGACTTAATGAAAAACTGTTTTTT. It encodes CASSRQGLNEKLFF.

The rearrangement joins TRBV6-5 to TRBJ2-1; TRBD2 is a possible D gene (6 bases). CDR1 and CDR2 from the germline V gene are MNHEY and SVGAGI. The V end lost 0 bases, the J end lost 9 bases, and 9 bases lay between the germline ends. The CDR3 totals 13 residues. The CDR3 spells CASSYSLATEQFF. In DNA form, the CDR3 reads TGTGCCAGCAGTTACTCACTAGCAACTGAGCAGTTCTTC.

The genes are TRBV6-5 and TRBJ1-5; D gene ambiguous. The germline CDR1 and CDR2 sequences are MNHEY and SVGAGI. There are 15 residues in the CDR3. The germline V and J ends were trimmed by 6 bases and 0 bases, with 12 bases remaining between them. The CDR3 protein is CASRGGRYSNQPQHF. The CDR3 bases are TGTGCCAGCAGAGGAGGACGGTATAGCAATCAGCCCCAGCATTTT.

The gene calls are TRBV24-1 and TRBJ2-3, with 8 bases lining up with TRBD2. The CDR3 loop spans 18 amino acids. The germline CDR1 and CDR2 sequences are KGHDR and SFDVKD. Trimming at V came to 3 bases and at J to 1 base, leaving 11 bases not matched to a gene. This CDR3 reads CATSDAPGLGSGTDTQYF. The CDR3 DNA is TGTGCCACCAGTGATGCCCCGGGACTAGGATCGGGCACAGATACGCAGTATTTT.

The rearrangement links TRBV3-1 (or the pseudogene TRBV3-2) to TRBJ1-1, with a tentative D call TRBD1 (5 bases). Trimming cost V 4 bases and J 10 bases, with 10 bases left between them. The CDR3 is 11 amino acids. Germline CDR1 is LGHDT and CDR2 is YNNKEL (reference sequence). The CDR3 region has the DNA TGTGCCAGCAGCCGGGGACTTGGAGCTTTCTTT. Protein: CASSRGLGAFF.

This clone has just a few counts. This chain links TRBV18 with TRBJ1-1; TRBD1 aligns across 8 bases. CDR1 is KGHSH and CDR2 is LQKENI in the germline V gene. Trimming took 3 bases from V and 0 from J; bases not matched to a gene: 12. The CDR3 runs to 18 residues. In nucleotides, the CDR3 is TGTGCCAGCTCACCGCGGACAGGGAAGGCTACAATGAACACTGAAGCTTTCTTT. This gives the protein CASSPRTGKATMNTEAFF.

This rearrangement joins TRBV6-1 to TRBJ2-3; 10 positions match TRBD1. CDR1 and CDR2 from the germline V gene are MNHNS and SASEGT. The CDR3 is 16 amino acids. V lost 4 bases to trimming and J lost 3 bases; unmatched junction nucleotides: 7. CDR3 sequence: CASSGDRGRGTDTQYF. CDR3 sequence (DNA): TGTGCCAGCAGTGGGGACAGGGGAAGGGGAACAGATACGCAGTATTTT.

This rearrangement joins TRBV27 to TRBJ2-3; 7 positions agree with TRBD1. Germline V CDR1 and CDR2: MNHEY, SMNVEV (reference sequence). The CDR3 consists of 15 residues. V lost 6 bases to trimming and J lost 2 bases; unmatched junction nucleotides: 8. The DNA for the CDR3 is TGTGCCAGCAGCCCATGGGACAGAATCACAGATACGCAGTATTTT. As protein: CASSPWDRITDTQYF.

This chain uses TRBV27 with TRBJ2-7; 9 nucleotides align to TRBD1. CDR1 and CDR2 (germline): MNHEY, SMNVEV (reference sequence). The ends lost 3 bases at V and 2 bases at J; junction bases unmatched: 8. The length of the CDR3 is 16 residues. The DNA for the CDR3 is TGTGCCAGCAGTTTCTTGAGGACAGGGGTTACCTACGAGCAGTACTTC. Translation gives CASSFLRTGVTYEQYF.

The rearrangement links TRBV11-2 to TRBJ2-5, with 8 bases fitting TRBD2. Germline CDR1 SGHAT, CDR2 FQNNGV. The CDR3 is made up of 16 amino acids. V trimming: 6 bases; J trimming: 4 bases; junction bases outside the gene matches: 13. The CDR3 is CASRNGERGPPETQYF. In DNA form, the CDR3 reads TGTGCCAGCAGGAACGGGGAGCGGGGGCCACCAGAGACCCAGTACTTC.

This clone was seen more than once but under ten times. The genes are TRBV7-9 and TRBJ1-6, with TRBD1 matching over 8 bases. Germline V gene data show CDR1 as SEHNR and CDR2 as FQNEAQ (reference sequence). Losses at the gene ends were 7 bases for V and 8 bases for J; bases not matched to a gene: 1. The CDR3 runs 12 residues. The CDR3 DNA is TGTGCCAGCACACAGGGGGATTCACCCCTCCACTTT. Encoded protein: CASTQGDSPLHF.

The chain joins TRBV6-5 to TRBJ1-1; D not resolved. The CDR3 covers 13 residues. The V gene lost 5 bases and the J gene lost 1 base, with 8 bases spanning the gap. CDR1 MNHEY and CDR2 SVGAGI come from the germline V gene. The CDR3 protein is CASSSSGNTEAFF. Here the CDR3 DNA reads TGTGCCAGCAGTAGTTCAGGGAACACTGAAGCTTTCTTT.

This clone has only one observation. This rearrangement joins TRBV2 to TRBJ2-3; perhaps TRBD1 as D (5 bases). Per germline, CDR1 SNHLY and CDR2 FYNNEI. Trimming removed 5 bases from V and 10 bases from J, with 16 bases in between. CDR3 size: 13 residues. CDR3 coding DNA: TGTGCCAGCAGTCCCCAGGGTACTGCAGCGCAGTATTTT. Its translation: CASSPQGTAAQYF. Using reference TRBV2 and TRBJ2-3 for the parts outside the CDR3, the full variable domain is EPEVTQTPSHQVTQMGQEVILRCVPISNHLYFYWYRQILGQKVEFLVSFYNNEISEKSEIFDDQFSVERPDGSNFTLKIRSTKLEDSAMYFCASSPQGTAAQYFGPGTRLTVL.

The V and J genes are TRBV11-2 and TRBJ1-4; 8 bases match TRBD1. Trimming took 4 bases from V and 8 from J; bases not matched to a gene: 9. The germline gives CDR1 SGHAT, CDR2 FQNNGV. The CDR3 totals 15 residues. The CDR3 DNA reads TGTGCCAGCAGCTATCAGGGGGCGTCGGACGAAAAACTGTTTTTT. Its protein is CASSYQGASDEKLFF.